Sequencing of this T cell receptor (beta chain) was carried out in a study of cytomegalovirus exposure and HLA in healthy donors. This clone was seen just once. PCR used 60 Vbeta primers and 13 Jbeta primers. Measured with immunoSEQ multiplex PCR; TCRdb has only the in-frame clones, and not every one. Of under 140,000 clones detected, around 85% appear once; the ten largest clones hold around 5.9%. The material sequenced was PBMCs. The receptor was isolated from a man aged 25 to 45 in good health and CMV-seropositive.

CDR3 amino acids: CASRTGDLYGYTF. The CDR3 DNA reads as TGTGCCAGCAGGACAGGGGACCTATATGGCTACACCTTC. The chain couples TRBV6-5 to TRBJ1-2; 8 bases match TRBD1. The trim removed 6 bases at V and 5 bases at J, leaving 5 bases unmatched. CDR1 is MNHEY, CDR2 SVGAGI, per germline. This CDR3 has 13 residues.